A single T cell receptor beta chain is shown here with its context. These data originate in a study of blood T cell repertoires in COVID-19. Assay used: immunoSEQ multiplex PCR; TCRdb lists only in-frame clones, some missing. This sample has roughly 200,000 clones, with 78% found just once. Trimming pared 2 bases from V and 10 bases from J, leaving 21 bases between. The germline gives CDR1 MNHEY, CDR2 SMNVEV (reference sequence). The CDR3 is 17 amino acids. The chain joins TRBV27 to TRBJ1-6; TRBD1 is a possible D gene (5 bases). The sample comprised peripheral blood. The sequence derives from a woman of 80 years or more with active or convalescent COVID-19. The CDR3 sequence: CASSLDPAGFWESPLHF. As DNA, the CDR3 is TGTGCCAGCAGTTTAGACCCCGCAGGGTTTTGGGAATCACCCCTCCACTTT.